These 18 T cell receptor beta chains were sequenced from one sample in a study of early T cells in non-severe SARS-CoV-2 infection. TCRdb recomputed calls from the 5' RACE reads with MiXCR, one row per CDR3 protein. The repertoire consists of roughly 90,000 distinct CDR3 sequences, with around 15% occurring once and the leading ten covering 5% to 7%. The sequencing sample was made of whole blood. These receptors were obtained from an adult who was a healthcare worker with PCR-confirmed SARS-CoV-2 infection or an uninfected control (not recorded which).

The V gene is TRBV18, the J gene TRBJ1-1, with TRBD1 identical over 7 bases. V was pared by 7 bases and J by 5 bases, with 7 bases of the junction left unmatched. Germline values: CDR1 KGHSH, CDR2 LQKENI. The CDR3 is made up of 13 amino acids. CDR3 sequence: CASLQGGETEAFF. For the CDR3, the DNA is TGTGCCAGCTTACAAGGGGGCGAAACTGAAGCTTTCTTT.

The table lists this clonotype with a few counts. V is TRBV7-9 and J is TRBJ2-3, with TRBD1 matching 9 bases. CDR1 and CDR2 (germline): SEHNR, FQNEAQ (reference sequence). J was trimmed by 7 bases and V by 3 bases; bases with no gene match: 11. The CDR3 runs to 16 residues. The CDR3: CASSFKQGANLNTQYF. The CDR3 DNA reads TGTGCCAGCAGCTTTAAACAGGGGGCGAATCTAAATACGCAGTATTTT.

This clonotype was seen many times. V gene TRBV29-1 combines with J gene TRBJ1-1, with TRBD1 as a possible D gene (5 bases). V lost 7 bases, J lost 3 bases, and 9 bases lay in between. CDR1 and CDR2 (germline): SQVTM, ANQGSEA. This CDR3 is built from 11 residues. The CDR3 region has the DNA TGCAGCGGTGCCAGGGACACTGAAGCTTTCTTT. Amino acids: CSGARDTEAFF.

This clonotype showed up just a few times. J is TRBJ2-7 and V is TRBV20-1; TRBD2 agrees at 13 bases. J gave up 2 bases and V 7 bases, and 8 bases lay outside the gene matches. The CDR3 has 15 amino acids. Germline assignment: CDR1 DFQATT and CDR2 SNEGSKA (reference sequence). CDR3 protein: CSVLPTSGGTYEQYF. The CDR3 DNA reads as TGCAGTGTCCTCCCGACTAGCGGGGGGACCTACGAGCAGTACTTC.

Only a few counts were recorded for this clonotype. The chain uses TRBV20-1 and TRBJ2-7, with D tentatively TRBD2 (6 bases). The CDR3 contains 13 residues. In germline, CDR1 is DFQATT, CDR2 SNEGSKA (reference sequence). V dropped 2 bases and J dropped 2 bases, with 10 bases sitting between them. CDR3 sequence (DNA): TGCAGTGCTAGATCCCCGGGGGCCTACGAGCAGTACTTC. Residues: CSARSPGAYEQYF.

In its sample, this clonotype was seen a few times. This sequence joins TRBV30 and TRBJ2-5, with 9 bases lining up with TRBD1. Trimming at V came to 2 bases and at J to 4 bases, leaving 5 bases not matched to a gene. Germline V CDR1 and CDR2: GTSNPN, SVGIG (reference sequence). There are 14 residues in the CDR3. The CDR3, as DNA: TGTGCCTGGAGTTTGGACAGGGGATCAGAGACCCAGTACTTC. The encoded protein is CAWSLDRGSETQYF. Looking up the rest from reference TRBV30 and TRBJ2-5 gives the full variable domain: SQTIHQWPATLVQPVGSPLSLECTVEGTSNPNLYWYRQAAGRGLQLLFYSVGIGQISSEVPQNLSASRPQDRQFILSSKKLLLSDSGFYLCAWSLDRGSETQYFGPGTRLLVL.

This clonotype was seen at least ten times. This sequence joins TRBV20-1 and TRBJ2-5; 8 bases are a match to TRBD2. V trimming: 5 bases; J trimming: 1 base; junction bases outside the gene matches: 6. Per the germline V gene, CDR1 is DFQATT and CDR2 is SNEGSKA (reference sequence). The CDR3 is 14 residues long. The CDR3, as DNA: TGCAGTGCTGCCAGCGGGGGCACCCAAGAGACCCAGTACTTC. It specifies CSAASGGTQETQYF.

There are a few counts of this clonotype. The rearrangement joins TRBV3-1 to TRBJ1-2, with 9 nucleotides matching TRBD1. Trimming cost V 6 bases and J 4 bases; bases outside gene matches: 6. This CDR3 comprises 14 residues. Germline V lookup: CDR1 LGHDT, CDR2 YNNKEL (reference sequence). CDR3 nucleotide sequence: TGTGCCAGCAGTCAACAGGGGGCTGGCTATGGCTACACCTTC. Its protein is CASSQQGAGYGYTF.

In its sample, this clonotype was seen many times. The gene calls are TRBV6-4 and TRBJ1-2, with D maybe TRBD1 (5 bases). Germline V gives CDR1 MRHNA, CDR2 SNTAGT. V gave up 3 bases and J gave up 8 bases, with 10 bases separating them. CDR3 length: 12 residues. This CDR3 reads CASSDGGDGYTF. CDR3 bases: TGTGCCAGCAGTGATGGGGGAGACGGCTACACCTTC.

This sequence joins TRBV6-5 and TRBJ2-1; 8 bases line up with TRBD1. V lost 0 bases to trimming and J lost 8 bases; unmatched junction nucleotides: 9. The CDR3 sequence is 16 residues long. Looked up from germline, CDR1 is MNHEY and CDR2 is SVGAGI. CDR3 protein: CASSYSWQGAMDEQFF. For the CDR3, the DNA is TGTGCCAGCAGTTACTCGTGGCAGGGGGCTATGGATGAGCAGTTCTTC.

About this clonotype: Germline and junction disagree at one end, which may indicate a read error. The chain couples TRBV11-2 to TRBJ1-2; D gene unclear. The germline V gene encodes CDR1 SGHAT and CDR2 FQNNGV. This CDR3 is 14 amino acids long. CDR3 bases: TGTGTCAGCAGCTTAGGAGGAGGGAACTATGGCTACACCTTC. Translating it yields CVSSLGGGNYGYTF.

The sample holds a few counts of this clonotype. The chain has TRBV7-3 and TRBJ2-5, with 9 bases that match TRBD1. J gave up 2 bases and V 6 bases, and 7 bases lay outside the gene matches. The germline CDR1 and CDR2 sequences are SGHTA and FQGTGA. CDR3 length: 15 residues. Here the CDR3 DNA reads TGTGCCAGCAGTCCGGACAGGGGCTTACAAGAGACCCAGTACTTC. Translating gives CASSPDRGLQETQYF.

The genes are TRBV2 and TRBJ1-5, with TRBD1 matching 9 bases. Germline loops: CDR1 SNHLY, CDR2 FYNNEI. V was clipped by 8 bases and J by 2 bases; unmatched bases: 10. The CDR3 contains 16 residues. The DNA for the CDR3 is TGTGCCAGCGGCGCCCGGACAGGGGCTGGCAATCAGCCCCAGCATTTT. This sequence encodes CASGARTGAGNQPQHF.

This clonotype was recorded only once. The chain has TRBV7-9 and TRBJ1-2; D is uncertain. Germline lookup yields CDR1 SEHNR and CDR2 FQNEAQ (reference sequence). V lost 5 bases, J lost 2 bases, and 12 bases lay in between. The CDR3 consists of 14 residues. CDR3 sequence reads: CASSPSLRNYGYTF. The CDR3 DNA is TGTGCCAGCAGCCCCTCTTTGCGGAACTATGGCTACACCTTC.

The CDR3 coding sequence is TGTGCCAGCAGTCTAGGGGTTTTGTGGTCCACTGAAGCTTTCTTT. It yields the protein CASSLGVLWSTEAFF. The genes are TRBV6-5 and TRBJ1-1, with D possibly TRBD1 on 5 matching bases. The CDR3 has 15 residues. V was trimmed by 5 bases and J by 4 bases, leaving 17 bases between them. Germline V gene lookup returns CDR1 MNHEY and CDR2 SVGAGI.

The chain uses TRBV5-1 and TRBJ2-3; D is undetermined. This CDR3 has 16 residues. Germline-derived CDR1 and CDR2 are SGHRS and YFSETQ. V lost 0 bases and J lost 2, with 13 bases in between. CDR3 sequence reads: CASSLAYSRITDTQYF. The CDR3 nucleotides are TGCGCCAGCAGCTTGGCGTACAGCAGAATCACAGATACGCAGTATTTT.

This clonotype was counted ten times or more. The CDR3 region is CSVRGTGESPLHF. DNA for the CDR3: TGCAGCGTCCGTGGGACAGGGGAATCACCCCTCCACTTT. This chain links TRBV29-1 with TRBJ1-6; TRBD1 agrees at 10 bases. The CDR3 spans 13 residues. The germline V gene has CDR1 SQVTM and CDR2 ANQGSEA. V shed 6 bases and J 10 bases; nucleotides not matched to a gene: 6.

The V call is TRBV3-2, the J call TRBJ2-1; the DNA was not compared with TRBD1, the D call given in the table. TRBV3-2 is described as a pseudogene. There are 16 residues in the CDR3. In DNA, the CDR3 is TGTGCCAGCAGCCAAGCTGTCCCCGATGAATACAATGAGCAGTTCTTC. Residues: CASSQAVPDEYNEQFF.